Listed below are T cell receptor beta chains from one sample, sequenced in a study of cytomegalovirus exposure and HLA in healthy donors. TCRdb's copy holds only in-frame clones and misses some; the assay was immunoSEQ multiplex PCR. The sample lists approximately 170,000 clones, 60% to 80% occurring once. The sequenced sample consisted of PBMCs. These receptors all stem from a female donor in good health and CMV-seronegative. The CDR3 runs from the conserved cysteine through the conserved F or W. A D gene is named only where the DNA matches it firmly. Only part of the rows carry a size: once, few, many, or a class if the clone is expanded.

V,J,D,size,DNA,CDR3
TRBV11-3,TRBJ1-1,TRBD1,-,TGTGCCAGCAGCGCGGACAGGGGAAAGAACACTGAAGCTTTCTTT,CASSADRGKNTEAFF
TRBV9,TRBJ1-1,TRBD1,-,TGTGCCAGCAGCGTAGTAGGGACAGGGGACACTGAAGCTTTCTTT,CASSVVGTGDTEAFF
TRBV30,TRBJ2-1,TRBD2,-,TGTGCCTGGAGTGTTAACAGCGGGGGACACAATGAGCAGTTCTTC,CAWSVNSGGHNEQFF
TRBV5-1,TRBJ1-4,TRBD1,-,TGCGCCAGCAGCTCTGGACAGGGGATGCCTAATGAAAAACTGTTTTTT,CASSSGQGMPNEKLFF
TRBV14,TRBJ1-1,-,-,TGTGCCAGCAGCCAAGTCGGGACACCGAACACTGAAGCTTTCTTT,CASSQVGTPNTEAFF
TRBV6-1,TRBJ1-2,-,-,TGTGCCAGCAGGATGGGAGGGGGCTATGGCTACACCTTC,CASRMGGGYGYTF
TRBV6-5,TRBJ2-5,TRBD1,-,TGTGCCAGCAGACCTGGGACAGTTCAAGAGACCCAGTACTTC,CASRPGTVQETQYF
TRBV19,TRBJ1-4,TRBD1,-,TGTGCCAGTAGCCAACAGGGGGAAGCGGGAAAACTGTTTTTT,CASSQQGEAGKLFF
TRBV29-1,TRBJ1-2,TRBD1,few,TGCAGCACCACCGGGACAGGGGCTAACTATGGCTACACCTTC,CSTTGTGANYGYTF
TRBV5-1,TRBJ2-5,TRBD2,-,TGCGCCAGCAGCTCGACTAGCGGAACGGAGACCCAGTACTTC,CASSSTSGTETQYF
TRBV4-1,TRBJ2-7,-,-,TGCGCCAGCAGCCAAGGGAGCTCCTACGAGCAGTACTTC,CASSQGSSYEQYF
TRBV7-2,TRBJ1-2,TRBD1,-,TGTGCCAGCAGCCAAGGGACAGGGGGGTTAGCTAACTATGGCTACACCTTC,CASSQGTGGLANYGYTF
TRBV28,TRBJ2-1,TRBD1,-,TGTGCCAGCAGTGATACAGGGGGCATTTCCTACAATGAGCAGTTCTTC,CASSDTGGISYNEQFF
TRBV28,TRBJ1-1,TRBD1,-,TGTGCCAGCAGACCTTGGACAGGGGGCAGGACTGAAGCTTTCTTT,CASRPWTGGRTEAFF
TRBV5-1,TRBJ2-1,-,-,TGCGCCAGCAGCTTACTGAGCCCCTACAATGAGCAGTTCTTC,CASSLLSPYNEQFF
TRBV28,TRBJ1-2,-,-,TGTGCCAGCAGTCGAAGCGGGACTTTCTATGGCTACACCTTC,CASSRSGTFYGYTF
TRBV5-1,TRBJ2-7,-,once,TGCGCCAGCAGCTTGGTCAGGGGTCAATCCTACGAGCAGTACTTC,CASSLVRGQSYEQYF
TRBV7-2,TRBJ2-5,-,once,TGTGCCAGCAGTAGAGCCGGCAGGGGCGGGGGCCAAGAGACCCAGTACTTC,CASSRAGRGGGQETQYF
TRBV29-1,TRBJ1-1,-,-,TGCAGCGTTATTCGTTTCACTGAAGCTTTCTTT,CSVIRFTEAFF
TRBV10-2,TRBJ2-7,TRBD1,few,TGCGCCAGCAGGGACTCCGGGACAGGGGTCTACGAGCAGTACTTC,CASRDSGTGVYEQYF
TRBV5-4,TRBJ2-1,TRBD1,few,TGTGCCAGCAGCTTGGCCTTTGGGACAGGGGTCAATGAGCAGTTCTTC,CASSLAFGTGVNEQFF
TRBV6-5,TRBJ1-6,-,-,TGTGCCAGCGGCACCAGCTCCTATAATTCACCCCTCCACTTT,CASGTSSYNSPLHF
TRBV6-1,TRBJ1-2,TRBD1,once,TGTGCCAGCCGAGGGGACAGGGGGCGTAGGTATGGCTACACCTTC,CASRGDRGRRYGYTF
TRBV28,TRBJ2-3,-,-,TGTGCCAGCGGCCTTGAAGAAGGGGCCACAGATACGCAGTATTTT,CASGLEEGATDTQYF
TRBV7-6,TRBJ1-1,-,-,TGTGCCACCACCCCGGGGGAGGGCACTGAAGCTTTCTTT,CATTPGEGTEAFF
TRBV6-1,TRBJ2-1,TRBD2,few,TGTGCCAGCAGTGAAGCGCTTATAGCGGGGGGCGACAATGAGCAGTTCTTC,CASSEALIAGGDNEQFF
TRBV5-1,TRBJ2-3,TRBD2,-,TGCGCCAGCAGCTTGGTTCCTAGCGGGGATCGGGATACGCAGTATTTT,CASSLVPSGDRDTQYF
TRBV19,TRBJ1-6,-,-,TGTGCCAGCAGGGTAGCTAATTCACCCCTCCACTTT,CASRVANSPLHF
TRBV28,TRBJ1-4,-,-,TGTGCCAGCAGTTTATCTTCCTATTATAATCCCAGGGGCACTAATGAAAAACTGTTTTTT,CASSLSSYYNPRGTNEKLFF
TRBV6-4,TRBJ2-1,TRBD2,-,TGTGCCAGCAGGGATTCTAGCGGGGGGGCTTCGGATGAGCAGTTCTTC,CASRDSSGGASDEQFF
TRBV9,TRBJ2-5,-,-,TGTGCCAGCAGCCAAGACTCAGGGCAAGAGACCCAGTACTTC,CASSQDSGQETQYF
TRBV9,TRBJ2-1,TRBD1,few,TGTGCCAGCAGCGTAGAGTCAGGGGGAAGATACAATGAGCAGTTCTTC,CASSVESGGRYNEQFF
TRBV2,TRBJ2-7,TRBD2,-,TGTGCCAGCAGTGTTCGGTCCTGGGGGGGGGAGCAGTACTTC,CASSVRSWGGEQYF
TRBV2,TRBJ2-7,-,many,TGTGCCAGCGAAACTGTGGGGCGGCCCGAGCAGTACTTC,CASETVGRPEQYF
TRBV6-1,TRBJ1-4,-,-,TGTGCCAGCACGACCCGGGAGGCGGAAAAACTGTTTTTT,CASTTREAEKLFF
TRBV9,TRBJ2-7,-,-,TGTGCCAGCAGCGCCTCACAGGTTACCGAGCAGTACTTC,CASSASQVTEQYF
TRBV30,TRBJ1-1,-,-,TGTGCCTGGAGCCGCGCCTCTGAGGCTTTCTTT,CAWSRASEAFF
TRBV9,TRBJ2-3,-,-,TGTGCCAGCAGCGTTCTTTCGAGCACAGATACGCAGTATTTT,CASSVLSSTDTQYF
TRBV9,TRBJ2-3,-,-,TGTGCCAGCAGCGTATTTGGGGGGGCGTCCCTCCCGGATACGCAGTATTTT,CASSVFGGASLPDTQYF
TRBV28,TRBJ1-1,-,-,TGTGCCAGCAGTGCGACAGTGAACACTGAAGCTTTCTTT,CASSATVNTEAFF
TRBV25-1,TRBJ2-3,-,-,TGTGCCAGCAGTGAAGAACTAGGGAACACAGATACGCAGTATTTT,CASSEELGNTDTQYF
TRBV10-3,TRBJ2-7,-,-,TGTGCCATCAGTGATGTTCTGGAGACGCTCTTCGAGCAGTACTTC,CAISDVLETLFEQYF
TRBV29-1,TRBJ2-5,TRBD1,-,TGCAGCGTTTCAGGACAGGGCGTAGAGCAGTACTTC,CSVSGQGVEQYF
TRBV6-1,TRBJ1-6,TRBD1,-,TGTGCCAGCAGTCTAATACAGGGGAGTAATTCACCCCTCCACTTT,CASSLIQGSNSPLHF
TRBV4-3,TRBJ2-2,TRBD2,-,TGCGCCAGCAGCAGCCGACGGGGGGGCACCGGGGAGCTGTTTTTT,CASSSRRGGTGELFF
TRBV11-2,TRBJ2-7,-,-,TGTGCCAGCAGCTTCTTCCCGGCGGGAACTTACGAGCAGTACTTC,CASSFFPAGTYEQYF
TRBV5-6,TRBJ2-1,TRBD2,-,TGTGCCAGCAGCTTGGTGAGCGGGGGGGCATTTATCGATGAGCAGTTCTTC,CASSLVSGGAFIDEQFF
TRBV6-4,TRBJ2-1,TRBD1,-,TGTGCCAGCAGTGACTCGCCACCGGGACAGGGGACCTACAATGAGCAGTTCTTC,CASSDSPPGQGTYNEQFF
TRBV4-1,TRBJ2-2,-,-,TGCGCCAGCAGCCAAGAGCCAGGTGCTGCCGGGGAGCTGTTTTTT,CASSQEPGAAGELFF
TRBV6-6,TRBJ1-1,-,once,TGTGCCAGCAGCCAAACCCGTGGGGAGGACACTGAAGCTTTCTTT,CASSQTRGEDTEAFF
TRBV28,TRBJ2-7,-,-,TGTGCCAGCAGTAGTAGCTACGAGCAGTACTTC,CASSSSYEQYF
TRBV28,TRBJ2-7,-,-,TGTGCCAGCAGCTTCACTAGTTTTAGCTCCTACGAGCAGTACTTC,CASSFTSFSSYEQYF
TRBV2,TRBJ2-5,TRBD1,once,TGTGCCAGCAATGACAGGGGGGCGCTCGAGACCCAGTACTTC,CASNDRGALETQYF
TRBV11-2,TRBJ2-7,TRBD2,-,TGTGCCAGCAGCTTAGGGACTAGCGGCTACGAGCAGTACTTC,CASSLGTSGYEQYF
TRBV7-9,TRBJ1-2,-,-,TGTGCCAGCAGCTTAGGGGAGGGACTTACCGAAAATTTC,CASSLGEGLTENF
TRBV7-9,TRBJ1-6,-,few,TGTGCCAGCAGCTTTGAGGGGGGGAATTCACCCCTCCACTTT,CASSFEGGNSPLHF